Listed here is a single T cell receptor (beta chain). Its antigen is not identified. Genomic DNA in an amount of around 2 micrograms was extracted from cryopreserved PBMCs and used for the preparation of TCR beta libraries. CDR1 and CDR2 (germline): ENHRY, SYGVKD. The CDR3 totals 15 residues. Trimming stripped 6 bases from V and 6 bases from J, with 17 bases between. This sample is part of a study of cytotoxic CD8 clonotypes in ibrutinib-treated CLL. As for the study in general: Per sample, productive templates averaged 255,043 and productive rearrangements averaged 94,082. Study-wide findings and caveats: Clonality measured at baseline exceeded age-matched healthy donors, tracking circulating CD8+ T-cell counts.

Measured with immunoSEQ multiplex PCR; TCRdb has only the in-frame clones, and not every one. Of 45,000 or so clones listed, roughly three fifths are singletons. The sequencing used PBMCs, collected after 24 months of ibrutinib treatment. The V and J genes are TRBV10-3 and TRBJ2-2; no firm D call. The origin of this receptor is a human donor with chronic lymphocytic leukemia. CDR3 nucleotides: TGTGCCATCAGGACCCCGGGCCGCAACGCCGGGGAGCTGTTTTTT. It encodes CAIRTPGRNAGELFF.